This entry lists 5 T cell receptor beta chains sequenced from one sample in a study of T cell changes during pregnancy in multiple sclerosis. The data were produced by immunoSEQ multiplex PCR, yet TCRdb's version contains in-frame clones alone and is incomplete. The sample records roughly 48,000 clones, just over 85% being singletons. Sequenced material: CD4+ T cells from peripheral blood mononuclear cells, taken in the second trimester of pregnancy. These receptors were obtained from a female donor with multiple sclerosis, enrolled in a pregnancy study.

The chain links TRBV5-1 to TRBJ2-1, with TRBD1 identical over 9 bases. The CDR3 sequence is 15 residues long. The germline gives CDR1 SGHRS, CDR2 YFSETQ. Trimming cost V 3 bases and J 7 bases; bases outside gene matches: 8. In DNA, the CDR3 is TGCGCCAGCAGCTATCAGGACAGGGGCGGGAATGAGCAGTTCTTC. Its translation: CASSYQDRGGNEQFF.

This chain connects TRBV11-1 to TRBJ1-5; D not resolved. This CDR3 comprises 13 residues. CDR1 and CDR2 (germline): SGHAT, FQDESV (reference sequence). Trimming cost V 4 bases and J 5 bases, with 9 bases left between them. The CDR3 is CASSYSPYQPQHF. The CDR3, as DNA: TGTGCCAGCAGCTACAGTCCCTATCAGCCCCAGCATTTT.

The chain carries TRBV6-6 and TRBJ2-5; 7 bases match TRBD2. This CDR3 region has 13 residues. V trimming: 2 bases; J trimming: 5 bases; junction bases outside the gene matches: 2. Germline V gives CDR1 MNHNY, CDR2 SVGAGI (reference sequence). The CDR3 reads CASSYGGGETQYF. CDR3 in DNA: TGTGCCAGCAGTTACGGGGGGGGTGAGACCCAGTACTTC.

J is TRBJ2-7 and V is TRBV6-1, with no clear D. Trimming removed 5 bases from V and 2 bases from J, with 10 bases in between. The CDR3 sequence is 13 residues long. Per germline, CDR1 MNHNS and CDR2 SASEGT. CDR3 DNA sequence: TGTGCCAGCAGTATAGAGATAACCTACGAGCAGTACTTC. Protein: CASSIEITYEQYF.

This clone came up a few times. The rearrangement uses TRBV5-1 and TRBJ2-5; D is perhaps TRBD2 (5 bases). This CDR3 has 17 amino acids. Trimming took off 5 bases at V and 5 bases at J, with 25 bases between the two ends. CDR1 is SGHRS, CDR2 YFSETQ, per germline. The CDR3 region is CASSLLVTGLGMETQYF. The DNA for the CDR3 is TGCGCCAGCAGTCTCCTAGTCACGGGGTTGGGAATGGAGACCCAGTACTTC. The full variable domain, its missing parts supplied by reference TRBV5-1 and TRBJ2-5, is KAGVTQTPRYLIKTRGQQVTLSCSPISGHRSVSWYQQTPGQGLQFLFEYFSETQRNKGNFPGRFSGRQFSNSRSEMNVSTLELGDSALYLCASSLLVTGLGMETQYFGPGTRLLVL.